This is a list of T cell receptor beta chains from one sample in a study of metastatic and nonmetastatic thyroid tumors. Using MiXCR, TCRdb reanalyzed the PCR reads. The sample has roughly 14,000 clones, roughly 25% seen once. The source material was tumor tissue. Every receptor here comes from a female donor with papillary thyroid cancer or a benign thyroid nodule (not recorded which). Some clones in this sample may be carry-over from other donors' samples. The conserved cysteine and the conserved F or W are not part of the CDR3 here. A D gene is named only where the DNA matches it firmly.

cdr3_length v_call d_call cdr3_aa
13 TRBV18 TRBD1 ASSQDRGRYNEQF
11 TRBV19 TRBD1 ASSRQGDQPQH
13 TRBV28 TRBD2 ASIQGTSGRNEQF
14 TRBV27 TRBD1 ASSIRQGRFNYGYT
14 TRBV20-1 - SARDASEGDYYGYT
13 TRBV5-4 TRBD1 ASSPGEWTGKKAF
11 TRBV12-3/TRBV12-4 - ASRRGADPPLH
14 TRBV6-4 - ASSRLASSSYNEQF
12 TRBV28 - ASNRQAVNYGYT
11 TRBV27 - ASSLGLTYEQY
11 TRBV11-2 - ASSLVGYGGYT
13 TRBV6-2/TRBV6-3 TRBD2 ASRLAGRAVNEQF
11 TRBV19 - ASGRSETGELF
11 TRBV12-3/TRBV12-4 - ARPVPRTYEQY
11 TRBV6-1 - ASLISGGYEQY
14 TRBV18 TRBD1 ASSPPGQGRVSPLH
13 TRBV27 TRBD1 ASSLMAGGNYGYT
13 TRBV28 TRBD2 ASIFSGGSLNEQF
16 TRBV4-2 - ASSQDPPGSESSYEQY
11 TRBV6-1 TRBD1 ASRRQGLNEQY
13 TRBV2 - ASRVPGASGETQY
11 TRBV18 TRBD1 ASSPGTGAEQY
13 TRBV9 TRBD2 ASSSTSGRYNEQF
16 TRBV12-3/TRBV12-4 TRBD1 ASSLLPGTGGVAYGYT
15 TRBV18 TRBD2 ASSSASGRASYNEQF
15 TRBV11-1 - ASSFVPLEGPYNEQF
14 TRBV11-2 - ASSSSVGVGTYEQY
12 TRBV20-1 TRBD2 SARRTSRNNEQF
14 TRBV3-1 - ASSQPPGGRCEKLF
10 TRBV30 - AWSVWGYTQY
14 TRBV6-5 - ASSYPTWDSGNTIY
13 TRBV12-3/TRBV12-4 - ASRLGTTGGGGYT
17 TRBV21-1 - AGSKKTSGRDLRTYTQY
14 TRBV7-8 - ASRLTSGGVTYEQY
13 TRBV6-5 - ASSYGGPGRGGYT
10 TRBV2 - ASSPLTIRAL
13 TRBV20-1 TRBD2 SARRALAGDHEQY
13 TRBV20-1 - SASQGGEMNTEAF
16 TRBV28 - ASSLGQRVGNREVIQY
14 TRBV9 TRBD2 ASSVEPSGTPDTQY
13 TRBV28 - ASSLDTRARKGYT
14 TRBV5-1 TRBD1 ASSLVGQVDLYGYT